This is a list of T cell receptor beta chains from one sample in a study of cytomegalovirus exposure and HLA in healthy donors. Assay used: immunoSEQ multiplex PCR; TCRdb lists only in-frame clones, some missing. The repertoire holds about 220,000 clones, just under 90% seen once, with less than 3% in the top ten. What was sequenced was PBMCs. The receptors derive from a man between 18 and 29 years old in good health and CMV-seronegative. Each CDR3 is given with its conserved first and last residue. The D gene is left open where the match is weak. Only part of the rows carry a size: once, few, many, or a class if the clone is expanded.

cdr3_aa | cdr3_nt | clone_size | j_call | v_call | d_call
CASSDSAGRAQFF | TGCGCCAGCAGTGACAGTGCGGGGCGTGCGCAGTTCTTC | NA | TRBJ2-1 | TRBV10-1 | NA
CASSPGLQGSRETQYF | TGCGCCAGCAGCCCGGGCCTCCAGGGATCTCGAGAGACCCAGTACTTC | NA | TRBJ2-5 | TRBV5-1 | NA
CASSDKGGDYGYTF | TGTGCCAGCAGTGATAAGGGAGGGGACTATGGCTACACCTTC | NA | TRBJ1-2 | TRBV6-1 | NA
CATSRGPDTQYF | TGTGCCACCAGCAGGGGGCCAGATACGCAGTATTTT | NA | TRBJ2-3 | TRBV15 | NA
CASSRLAGAQQFF | TGTGCCAGCAGCCGACTAGCGGGAGCCCAGCAGTTCTTC | NA | TRBJ2-1 | TRBV7-2 | TRBD2
CASSLGRGITEAFF | TGTGCCAGCAGTTTGGGGCGGGGGATCACTGAAGCTTTCTTT | NA | TRBJ1-1 | TRBV27 | NA
CASSEFLRTDTQYF | TGTGCCAGCAGTGAATTCCTCCGCACAGATACGCAGTATTTT | NA | TRBJ2-3 | TRBV6-1 | NA
CASGSGNEQFF | TGTGCCAGCGGAAGCGGCAATGAGCAGTTCTTC | NA | TRBJ2-1 | TRBV6-5 | NA
CATSQRGVQTETQYF | TGTGCCACCTCACAGCGGGGGGTCCAAACCGAGACCCAGTACTTC | once | TRBJ2-5 | TRBV7-2 | TRBD2
CASSQDRREKLFF | TGCGCCAGCAGCCAAGATCGGCGGGAAAAACTGTTTTTT | NA | TRBJ1-4 | TRBV4-3 | NA
CASSQGTGDYEQYF | TGTGCCAGCAGCCAAGGGACAGGGGACTACGAGCAGTACTTC | once | TRBJ2-7 | TRBV4-2 | TRBD1
CASSRTSGYEQFF | TGTGCCAGCAGCCGGACTAGTGGCTATGAGCAGTTCTTC | once | TRBJ2-1 | TRBV13 | TRBD2
CSVGGRDITYEQYF | TGCAGCGTTGGGGGAAGGGACATTACCTACGAGCAGTACTTC | NA | TRBJ2-7 | TRBV29-1 | NA
CSVEGGTYPFEQFF | TGCAGCGTTGAAGGCGGGACGTATCCATTTGAGCAGTTCTTC | once | TRBJ2-1 | TRBV29-1 | NA
CASSYWTGENIQYF | TGTGCCAGCAGTTATTGGACAGGGGAAAACATTCAGTACTTC | NA | TRBJ2-4 | TRBV4-2 | TRBD1
CAWTVGDRFYGEQYF | TGTGCCTGGACCGTAGGGGACAGGTTCTATGGCGAGCAGTACTTC | NA | TRBJ2-7 | TRBV30 | TRBD1
CASSRRTYGYTF | TGTGCCAGCAGTCGAAGGACATATGGCTACACCTTC | NA | TRBJ1-2 | TRBV28 | NA
CASSIHEYSNQPQHF | TGTGCCAGTAGTATTCACGAGTATAGCAATCAGCCCCAGCATTTT | NA | TRBJ1-5 | TRBV19 | NA
CAISPGEVGGYTF | TGTGCCATCAGTCCTGGGGAGGTGGGTGGCTACACCTTC | NA | TRBJ1-2 | TRBV10-3 | NA
CASSQGTEGNQPQHF | TGTGCCAGCAGCCAAGGAACGGAGGGTAATCAGCCCCAGCATTTT | NA | TRBJ1-5 | TRBV4-2 | NA
CASRATGTSGYEQYF | TGTGCCAGCAGAGCGACCGGGACTAGCGGCTACGAGCAGTACTTC | NA | TRBJ2-7 | TRBV6-1 | TRBD2
CASSGTGGSTGELFF | TGTGCCAGCAGTGGGACAGGAGGTAGCACCGGGGAGCTGTTTTTT | NA | TRBJ2-2 | TRBV2 | TRBD1
CASSQDPPAGSYEQYF | TGCGCCAGCAGCCAAGATCCGCCGGCGGGCTCCTACGAGCAGTACTTC | NA | TRBJ2-7 | TRBV4-1 | NA
CASSDGTGGLHGQPQHF | TGTGCCAGCAGCGATGGGACAGGGGGCTTACATGGTCAGCCCCAGCATTTT | NA | TRBJ1-5 | TRBV11-2 | TRBD1
CASGGARYEQYF | TGTGCCAGCGGGGGGGCTCGATACGAGCAGTACTTC | once | TRBJ2-7 | TRBV7-2 | NA
CASSITGGGEQYF | TGTGCCAGTAGTATAACGGGGGGCGGAGAGCAGTACTTC | NA | TRBJ2-7 | TRBV19 | NA
CASSKGGRGDDYGYTF | TGTGCCAGCAGCAAAGGGGGAAGAGGTGACGACTATGGCTACACCTTC | NA | TRBJ1-2 | TRBV5-4 | NA
CASSLGGNTQYF | TGTGCCAGCAGCTTGGGCGGGAATACGCAGTATTTT | NA | TRBJ2-3 | TRBV5-6 | NA
CSVDKGANEQFF | TGCAGCGTTGATAAGGGGGCCAATGAGCAGTTCTTC | NA | TRBJ2-1 | TRBV29-1 | TRBD1
CASSTQTGSSYNSPLHF | TGTGCCAGCAGCACGCAGACAGGGAGCTCCTATAATTCACCCCTCCACTTT | NA | TRBJ1-6 | TRBV11-2 | TRBD1
CASRSGTGGSIPEAFF | TGTGCCAGCAGGAGCGGGACAGGGGGAAGTATCCCTGAAGCTTTCTTT | NA | TRBJ1-1 | TRBV7-9 | TRBD1
CASSSVWTQYF | TGTGCCAGCAGTTCGGTTTGGACCCAGTACTTC | NA | TRBJ2-5 | TRBV6-5 | NA
CASSPTLAGGPSGELFF | TGTGCCAGCAGCCCCACCCTCGCGGGAGGGCCGTCCGGGGAGCTGTTTTTT | NA | TRBJ2-2 | TRBV7-9 | TRBD2
CASSLVRTRETQYF | TGTGCCAGCAGCTTGGTAAGGACTCGGGAGACCCAGTACTTC | NA | TRBJ2-5 | TRBV5-6 | NA
CASVLQMNTEAFF | TGTGCCAGCGTTCTACAGATGAACACTGAAGCTTTCTTT | NA | TRBJ1-1 | TRBV7-2 | NA
CATSRDQSGSIDEQFF | TGTGCCACCAGCAGAGATCAGAGCGGGAGTATCGATGAGCAGTTCTTC | NA | TRBJ2-1 | TRBV15 | TRBD2
CASSLSLAGVLHNEQFF | TGCGCCAGCAGTTTGTCTCTAGCGGGGGTTTTGCACAATGAGCAGTTCTTC | few | TRBJ2-1 | TRBV5-1 | TRBD2
CASSSDRLSGNTIYF | TGTGCCAGCAGCTCCGACAGGCTGTCTGGAAACACCATATATTTT | once | TRBJ1-3 | TRBV6-6 | NA
CASSPGQDFTGELFF | TGTGCCAGCAGCCCCGGACAGGATTTCACCGGGGAGCTGTTTTTT | once | TRBJ2-2 | TRBV11-3 | TRBD1
CASSVGGQGDYGYTF | TGTGCCAGCAGCGTAGGTGGACAGGGGGACTATGGCTACACCTTC | NA | TRBJ1-2 | TRBV9 | TRBD1
CASSLLAGGRVPDTQYF | TGTGCCAGCAGCTTATTAGCGGGGGGGCGAGTACCAGATACGCAGTATTTT | NA | TRBJ2-3 | TRBV7-9 | TRBD2
CASSVVGLYGELFF | TGTGCCAGCAGCGTAGTTGGGCTATACGGGGAGCTGTTTTTT | NA | TRBJ2-2 | TRBV9 | NA
CASSLEGQGGPWDGYTF | TGTGCCAGCAGCTTAGAGGGACAGGGGGGCCCGTGGGATGGCTACACCTTC | few | TRBJ1-2 | TRBV7-9 | TRBD1
CASSPPGHKNTEAFF | TGTGCCAGCTCACCACCCGGACACAAGAACACTGAAGCTTTCTTT | NA | TRBJ1-1 | TRBV18 | NA
CASSLAGGRSEAFF | TGCGCCAGCAGCTTGGCGGGGGGGCGCTCTGAAGCTTTCTTT | few | TRBJ1-1 | TRBV5-1 | NA
CATSRTGNYEQYF | TGTGCCACCTCCCGAACAGGGAACTACGAGCAGTACTTC | few | TRBJ2-7 | TRBV28 | NA
CASSPNTLRDSPLHF | TGTGCCAGCAGCCCGAATACCCTTCGAGATTCACCCCTCCACTTT | few | TRBJ1-6 | TRBV7-2 | NA
CSARREGEQYF | TGCAGTGCTAGACGGGAGGGCGAGCAGTACTTC | few | TRBJ2-7 | TRBV20-1 | TRBD2
CASSLRGVGNTIYF | TGTGCCAGCAGTTTACGAGGAGTTGGAAACACCATATATTTT | NA | TRBJ1-3 | TRBV28 | NA
CASTTPMGAGYTF | TGTGCCAGCACCACCCCTATGGGGGCGGGCTACACCTTC | NA | TRBJ1-2 | TRBV2 | NA
CASTTRGKTYNSPLHF | TGTGCCAGCACCACCAGGGGCAAAACCTATAATTCACCCCTCCACTTT | NA | TRBJ1-6 | TRBV28 | NA
CASSARLAEETQYF | TGCGCCAGCTCCGCCCGACTAGCGGAAGAGACCCAGTACTTC | NA | TRBJ2-5 | TRBV5-1 | TRBD2
CARSFEVGELFF | TGTGCCAGAAGCTTCGAGGTGGGGGAGCTGTTTTTT | once | TRBJ2-2 | TRBV5-3 | NA
CASSEAGRGQETQYF | TGTGCCAGCAGTGAAGCCGGCAGGGGCCAAGAGACCCAGTACTTC | NA | TRBJ2-5 | TRBV25-1 | NA
CASSPDRVRETQYF | TGTGCCAGCAGCCCTGACAGGGTTCGAGAGACCCAGTACTTC | NA | TRBJ2-5 | TRBV5-6 | TRBD1
CASSLGQGMDTQYF | TGCGCCAGCAGCTTGGGACAGGGGATGGATACGCAGTATTTT | NA | TRBJ2-3 | TRBV5-1 | TRBD1
CASSLRDRGKNTIYF | TGTGCCAGCAGTCTCCGGGACAGGGGAAAAAACACCATATATTTT | NA | TRBJ1-3 | TRBV6-1 | TRBD1